A selection of T cell receptor beta chains follows, all from one sample in a study of T cell responses to AZD1222 COVID-19 vaccine. Assay: immunoSEQ multiplex PCR; the TCRdb copy retains only in-frame clones and omits some. The sample comprises 110,000 to 150,000 clones, 80% to 90% of which are singletons, and roughly 7.3% rests with the top ten. Source: peripheral blood, taken on day 0 of AZD1222 vaccination. The receptors come from an adult in good health. Both conserved end residues are part of each CDR3. D genes are given only for firm matches. Expanded clones are given a class, and other clones once, few, many or no size at all.

d_call j_call clone_size v_call cdr3_nt cdr3_aa
- TRBJ2-5 - TRBV3-1/TRBV3-2 TGTGCCAGCAACCCGTTAGGGGGGGGAGAGACCCAGTACTTC CASNPLGGGETQYF
- TRBJ2-3 - TRBV6-2/TRBV6-3 TGTGCCAGCAGTTACTCGAACCCATTACCCACAGATACGCAGTATTTT CASSYSNPLPTDTQYF
- TRBJ1-2 once TRBV28 TGTGCCAGCAGTACCACGTCGGTTGGCTACACCTTC CASSTTSVGYTF
- TRBJ1-2 few TRBV6-5 TGTGCCAGCAGTCCCGGGAGGAACTATGGCTACACCTTC CASSPGRNYGYTF
TRBD1 TRBJ1-1 - TRBV29-1 TGCAGCGCCCGCCGACAGGGGGGCACTGAAGCTTTCTTT CSARRQGGTEAFF
- TRBJ1-4 - TRBV3-1/TRBV3-2 TGTGCCAGCAGCCAAGATCAGGTCGATTTCAGCTCAGTTAATGAAAAACTGTTTTTT CASSQDQVDFSSVNEKLFF
- TRBJ1-4 once TRBV28 TGTGCCAGCAGCCGGGACAAAAAAGAAAAACTGTTTTTT CASSRDKKEKLFF
- TRBJ2-1 - TRBV24-1 TGTGCCACCAGTGATTCCCCTAGGACGGGGAGCTATGAGCAGTTCTTC CATSDSPRTGSYEQFF
- TRBJ1-4 - TRBV11-2 TGTGCCAGCAGCCCCCGGGGGCTAGAAAATGAAAAACTGTTTTTT CASSPRGLENEKLFF
- TRBJ1-1 - TRBV24-1 TGTGCCACCAGTGACTGGACGGGAGAAGCTTTCTTT CATSDWTGEAFF
TRBD1 TRBJ1-3 once TRBV19 TGTGCCAGTAGTAGACAGGGGGCGCGCGCTGGAAACACCATATATTTT CASSRQGARAGNTIYF
TRBD1 TRBJ1-1 - TRBV5-5 TGTGCCAGCAGCCGGGACAGTATGAACACTGAAGCTTTCTTT CASSRDSMNTEAFF
- TRBJ2-1 - TRBV5-8 TGTGCCAGCAGCTGGGGGTACAATGAGCAGTTCTTC CASSWGYNEQFF
TRBD1 TRBJ2-2 - TRBV29-1 TGCAGCGGGACAGGGGTTCCGGGCACCGGGGAGCTGTTTTTT CSGTGVPGTGELFF
- TRBJ1-2 - TRBV9 TGTGCCAGCAGCCCAAGCCCAGGGGTGAGTGGCTACACCTTC CASSPSPGVSGYTF
TRBD2 TRBJ2-5 - TRBV27 TGTGCCAGCAGTCTACTAGCGGGGGGACAAGAGACCCAGTACTTC CASSLLAGGQETQYF
TRBD2 TRBJ2-4 - TRBV28 TGTGCCAGCGGTAGCGGGGACCTAGCCAAAAACATTCAGTACTTC CASGSGDLAKNIQYF
- TRBJ2-3 few TRBV9 TGTGCCAGCAGCGTAGCAAATTCGCGGAGACCTTTGGCAGATACGCAGTATTTT CASSVANSRRPLADTQYF
- TRBJ1-3 - TRBV11-2 TGTGCCAGCAGCTCATACCCTTGGATTGGAAACACCATATATTTT CASSSYPWIGNTIYF
TRBD2 TRBJ2-5 - TRBV7-9 TGTGCCAGCAGCCCCCTGCTAGCGGGAGTGGGGTTTGAGACCCAGTACTTC CASSPLLAGVGFETQYF
- TRBJ2-7 - TRBV4-1 TGCGCCAGCAGCCAATTAACGACAGGTGAAACCTACGAGCAGTACTTC CASSQLTTGETYEQYF
TRBD1 TRBJ2-7 - TRBV5-1 TGCGCCAGCAGCTTCCGAGGGGGCGACGAGCAGTACTTC CASSFRGGDEQYF